These 29 T cell receptor beta chains were sequenced from one sample in a study of identical twins. TCRdb redid the calling of the 5' RACE reads with MiXCR, one entry per CDR3 protein. The table shows approximately 890,000 distinct CDR3 sequences, with approximately 13% occurring only once. The same data also went into a second study, on yellow fever vaccine responses in identical twins.

The sequenced sample consisted of PBMCs. These receptors were obtained from a woman aged 18 to 35 in good health.

This clonotype was observed many times. The chain joins TRBV5-6 to TRBJ2-1; D gene unclear. The CDR3 runs 12 residues. Germline V gives CDR1 SGHDT, CDR2 YYEEEE. Trimming cost V 2 bases and J 5 bases, with 5 bases left between them. Here the CDR3 reads CASSFTDNEQFF. For the CDR3, the DNA is TGTGCCAGCAGCTTCACCGACAATGAGCAGTTCTTC. Using reference TRBV5-6 and TRBJ2-1 for the parts outside the CDR3, the full variable domain is DAGVTQSPTHLIKTRGQQVTLRCSPKSGHDTVSWYQQALGQGPQFIFQYYEEEERQRGNFPDRFSGHQFPNYSSELNVNALLLGDSALYLCASSFTDNEQFFGPGTRLTVL.

V gene TRBV12-3 or TRBV12-4 combines with J gene TRBJ2-2, with TRBD2 identical over 8 bases. This CDR3 spans 14 amino acids. After removal of 7 bases from V and 5 bases from J, the junction contained 6 bases not matched to a gene. This CDR3 is CASKPAGETGELFF. CDR3 coding DNA: TGTGCCAGCAAACCAGCGGGGGAGACCGGGGAGCTGTTTTTT.

J is TRBJ2-1 and V is TRBV6-1, with D maybe TRBD2 (5 bases). The germline V gene has CDR1 MNHNS and CDR2 SASEGT. The CDR3 is made up of 15 amino acids. V lost 6 bases and J lost 1, with 13 bases in between. Here the CDR3 reads CASRSGTGSYNEQFF. The CDR3 DNA sequence: TGTGCCAGCAGAAGCGGAACCGGGTCCTACAATGAGCAGTTCTTC.

The chain links TRBV6-1 to TRBJ2-3, with 7 bases that match TRBD2. J gave up 2 bases and V 6 bases, and 8 bases lay outside the gene matches. CDR3 size: 15 residues. CDR1 and CDR2 (germline): MNHNS, SASEGT. The CDR3 DNA reads as TGTGCCAGCAGCCGAAGCGGGGTGGCCACAGATACGCAGTATTTT. It encodes CASSRSGVATDTQYF.

At least ten counts were recorded for this clonotype. The chain links TRBV25-1 to TRBJ1-3; D is ambiguous. V was clipped by 3 bases and J by 0 bases, with 6 bases between them. CDR3 length equals 14 residues. In germline, CDR1 is MGHDK, CDR2 SYGVNS. This chain's CDR3 is CASSDGLSGNTIYF. CDR3 nucleotides: TGTGCCAGCAGTGACGGCCTCTCTGGAAACACCATATATTTT.

This clonotype was recorded at least ten times. The genes are TRBV29-1 and TRBJ2-1; 7 bases align to TRBD1. The CDR3 is 15 amino acids. The V and J ends lost 5 bases and 1 base, in that order; junction bases with no gene match: 8. In germline, CDR1 is SQVTM, CDR2 ANQGSEA. CDR3 coding DNA: TGCAGCGTTCCACCGACAGGGAGATCCTACAATGAGCAGTTCTTC. It translates to CSVPPTGRSYNEQFF.

Ten or more counts support this clonotype. The V gene is TRBV29-1, the J gene TRBJ2-1; 14 bases agree with TRBD2. V trimming: 1 base; J trimming: 9 bases; junction bases outside the gene matches: 5. Germline values: CDR1 SQVTM, CDR2 ANQGSEA. This CDR3 is 15 amino acids long. CDR3 in amino acids: CSVEARLAGGGEQFF. In DNA, the CDR3 is TGCAGCGTTGAAGCGAGACTAGCGGGAGGGGGTGAGCAGTTCTTC.

This clonotype was counted a few times. The J gene is TRBJ2-1, the V gene TRBV11-2, with D maybe TRBD2 (6 bases). CDR3 length: 16 residues. The germline V and J ends were trimmed by 3 bases and 8 bases, with 20 bases remaining between them. CDR1 is SGHAT, CDR2 FQNNGV, per germline. CDR3 sequence reads: CASSLFRSCGEYEQFF. CDR3 nucleotides: TGTGCCAGCAGCTTGTTTAGGTCTTGCGGGGAGTATGAGCAGTTCTTC.

This clonotype was seen a few times. The rearrangement uses TRBV5-6 and TRBJ2-2, with TRBD2 matching 7 bases. Germline lookup yields CDR1 SGHDT and CDR2 YYEEEE. The CDR3 covers 16 residues. V was pared by 2 bases and J by 0 bases, with 4 bases of the junction left unmatched. DNA for the CDR3: TGTGCCAGCAGCTTCTGGGGGGGGACGAACACCGGGGAGCTGTTTTTT. Protein: CASSFWGGTNTGELFF.

This chain uses TRBV19 with TRBJ2-7; either TRBD1 or TRBD2 may fit D (5 bases each). V lost 3 bases and J lost 2, with 11 bases in between. CDR1 is LNHDA and CDR2 is SQIVND in the germline V gene (reference sequence). CDR3 length equals 14 residues. The CDR3 is CASSMLVGAYEQYF. In DNA form, the CDR3 reads TGTGCCAGTAGTATGCTCGTGGGGGCCTACGAGCAGTACTTC.

Only a few counts were recorded for this clonotype. The CDR3 coding sequence is TGTGCCAGCAGCCCGATACAGGGTAGAGAGGGCTACACCTTC. Translating it yields CASSPIQGREGYTF. The chain uses TRBV11-2 and TRBJ1-2, with a possible D match to TRBD1 (6 bases). The CDR3 has 14 amino acids. Germline V gene data show CDR1 as SGHAT and CDR2 as FQNNGV. Trimming took 5 bases from V and 8 from J, leaving 18 bases between them.

The V and J genes are TRBV5-5 and TRBJ2-3; a possible D gene is TRBD2 (5 bases). Per germline, CDR1 SGHKS and CDR2 YYEKEE (reference sequence). The germline V and J ends were trimmed by 4 bases and 2 bases, with 17 bases remaining between them. The CDR3 loop spans 16 amino acids. In nucleotides, the CDR3 is TGTGCCAGCAGCCGCGTATTGAGGGCAGCCACAGATACGCAGTATTTT. The encoded protein is CASSRVLRAATDTQYF.

The chain couples TRBV2 to TRBJ2-7; D uncertain. In germline, CDR1 is SNHLY, CDR2 FYNNEI. The CDR3 has 11 residues. V was trimmed by 6 bases and J by 3 bases, leaving 6 bases between them. CDR3 bases: TGTGCCAGCAGATACAGCTACGAGCAGTACGTC. Its protein is CASRYSYEQYV.

The rearrangement links TRBV6-5 to TRBJ2-5, with 8 bases that match TRBD2. V was clipped by 2 bases and J by 4 bases; unmatched bases: 9. The germline gives CDR1 MNHEY, CDR2 SVGAGI. The CDR3 extends over 16 amino acids. CDR3: CASSYTRLGGGETQYF. The CDR3 bases are TGTGCCAGCAGTTACACTCGACTCGGGGGGGGAGAGACCCAGTACTTC.

The genes are TRBV24-1 and TRBJ1-2; no clear D gene. The germline V and J ends were trimmed by 0 bases and 6 bases, with 10 bases remaining between them. Per germline, CDR1 KGHDR and CDR2 SFDVKD. The CDR3 consists of 14 residues. CDR3 protein: CATSDLGQNHGYTF. The CDR3 region has the DNA TGTGCCACCAGTGATTTGGGGCAGAACCATGGCTACACCTTC.

V gene TRBV7-3 combines with J gene TRBJ2-2, with TRBD2 identical over 14 bases. V shed 2 bases and J 6 bases; nucleotides not matched to a gene: 14. CDR3 length: 20 amino acids. CDR1 and CDR2 (germline): SGHTA, FQGTGA. The CDR3 sequence is CASSLRPRGTSGRSAGELFF. CDR3 DNA sequence: TGTGCCAGCAGCTTACGGCCCAGGGGGACTAGCGGGAGAAGCGCCGGGGAGCTGTTTTTT.

This clonotype was counted a few times. The chain carries TRBV7-9 and TRBJ1-1; D perhaps matches TRBD1 (6 bases). The CDR3 covers 12 residues. V was pared by 5 bases and J by 7 bases, with 11 bases between. CDR1 is SEHNR, CDR2 FQNEAQ, per germline (reference sequence). The chain's CDR3 is CASSGTTGEAFF. DNA of the CDR3: TGTGCCAGCAGCGGGACGACAGGTGAAGCTTTCTTT.

This clonotype appeared a few times. The chain employs TRBV12-3 or TRBV12-4 and TRBJ2-7; D call uncertain. CDR3 length: 12 residues. V dropped 7 bases and J dropped 7 bases, with 14 bases sitting between them. Here the CDR3 reads CASTANMMEQYF. In nucleotides, the CDR3 is TGTGCCAGCACCGCAAATATGATGGAGCAGTACTTC.

This clonotype was recorded a few times. The chain joins TRBV20-1 to TRBJ2-5, with TRBD1 identical over 7 bases. The CDR3 contains 15 residues. V trimming: 5 bases; J trimming: 2 bases; junction bases outside the gene matches: 11. Germline lookup yields CDR1 DFQATT and CDR2 SNEGSKA (reference sequence). This chain's CDR3 is CSAQPWRRGQETQYF. Written as DNA, the CDR3 is TGCAGTGCTCAACCGTGGCGCAGGGGGCAAGAGACCCAGTACTTC.

The CDR3 loop is CSARDRGGLANADTQYF. In DNA form, the CDR3 reads TGCAGTGCTAGAGATAGGGGCGGACTAGCGAACGCAGATACGCAGTATTTT. The chain recombines TRBV20-1 with TRBJ2-3, with 9 bases that match TRBD2. Per the germline V gene, CDR1 is DFQATT and CDR2 is SNEGSKA (reference sequence). This CDR3 contains 17 residues. The ends lost 0 bases at V and 4 bases at J; junction bases unmatched: 11.

This clonotype was counted at least ten times. The chain has TRBV4-1 and TRBJ2-7; 7 nucleotides line up with TRBD1. Germline V gene sequence: CDR1 MGHRA, CDR2 YSYEKL. With V trimmed by 0 bases and J by 9 bases, 8 bases remained unmatched. This CDR3 has 14 amino acids. CDR3 DNA sequence: TGCGCCAGCAGCCAAGAGAGACAGGGCGGCAGGCAGTACGTC. This gives the protein CASSQERQGGRQYV.

V is TRBV4-2 and J is TRBJ2-1, with 8 bases fitting TRBD2. Germline trimming cut 9 bases from V and 4 bases from J; bases unmatched to any gene: 17. Germline CDR1 and CDR2: LGHNA and YNFKEQ. This CDR3 has 17 residues. This CDR3 reads CARNQDVSGSLYNEQFF. CDR3 DNA sequence: TGTGCCAGGAATCAAGATGTCAGCGGGAGTTTATACAATGAGCAGTTCTTC.

This clonotype was counted at least ten times. The CDR3 DNA is TGTGCCAGCAGCCAAAGGGAAATCCTCACTGAAGCTTTCTTT. This sequence encodes CASSQREILTEAFF. This chain uses TRBV7-9 with TRBJ1-1; unclear D gene. Germline CDR1 is SEHNR and CDR2 is FQNEAQ (reference sequence). The length of the CDR3 is 14 residues. Trimming left V 5 bases short and J 4 bases short, with 14 bases between.

This sequence joins TRBV6-1 and TRBJ2-4; D is uncertain. Trimming removed 2 bases at V and 8 bases at J, with 10 bases between. Germline V gene sequence: CDR1 MNHNS, CDR2 SASEGT. This CDR3 spans 13 amino acids. The CDR3 nucleotides are TGTGCCAGCAGTGAACGGGCATCGGACATTCAGTACTTC. It encodes CASSERASDIQYF.

The table lists this clonotype with a few counts. The CDR3, as DNA: TGCAGTGCTAGAGGGGCTCTTGAGACCCAGTACTTC. This gives the protein CSARGALETQYF. V is TRBV20-1 and J is TRBJ2-5; D is ambiguous. CDR1 is DFQATT and CDR2 is SNEGSKA in the germline V gene (reference sequence). V was clipped by 1 base and J by 5 bases, with 8 bases between them. This CDR3 spans 12 amino acids.

The chain combines TRBV10-3 with TRBJ2-5; TRBD2 aligns across 14 bases. The germline V gene encodes CDR1 ENHRY and CDR2 SYGVKD. V shed 3 bases, J shed 4 bases, and the junction held 10 bases outside the gene matches. This CDR3 is built from 18 residues. The CDR3 reads CAISENSGLAGVVETQYF. The CDR3, as DNA: TGTGCCATCAGTGAAAACTCGGGACTAGCGGGGGTTGTAGAGACCCAGTACTTC.

The CDR3 region has the DNA TGTGCCAGCAGCCTCCCCCGACAGGGAAGGACAGATACGCAGTATTTT. Amino acids: CASSLPRQGRTDTQYF. The chain joins TRBV7-2 to TRBJ2-3; TRBD1 matches at 7 bases. V lost 5 bases to trimming and J lost 3 bases; unmatched junction nucleotides: 11. This CDR3 is 16 amino acids long. The germline gives CDR1 SGHTA, CDR2 FQGNSA.

The sample holds a few counts of this clonotype. This sequence joins TRBV4-1 and TRBJ2-7; a weak D match, TRBD1 (5 bases). This CDR3 is 14 amino acids long. Germline assignment: CDR1 MGHRA and CDR2 YSYEKL. The germline V and J ends were trimmed by 5 bases and 1 base, with 12 bases remaining between them. Here the CDR3 DNA reads TGCGCCAGCAGCATAACTCAGGGATCCTACGAGCAGTACGTC. Its translation is CASSITQGSYEQYV.

The chain links TRBV5-1 to TRBJ1-2; 7 nucleotides align to TRBD1. This CDR3 is built from 15 residues. The J segment lost 2 bases and the V segment lost 5 bases, leaving 9 bases of the junction unmatched. Germline V CDR1 and CDR2: SGHRS, YFSETQ. Written as DNA, the CDR3 is TGCGCCAGCAGTTACTCAGGGGGTGACAACTATGGCTACACCTTC. Protein: CASSYSGGDNYGYTF.